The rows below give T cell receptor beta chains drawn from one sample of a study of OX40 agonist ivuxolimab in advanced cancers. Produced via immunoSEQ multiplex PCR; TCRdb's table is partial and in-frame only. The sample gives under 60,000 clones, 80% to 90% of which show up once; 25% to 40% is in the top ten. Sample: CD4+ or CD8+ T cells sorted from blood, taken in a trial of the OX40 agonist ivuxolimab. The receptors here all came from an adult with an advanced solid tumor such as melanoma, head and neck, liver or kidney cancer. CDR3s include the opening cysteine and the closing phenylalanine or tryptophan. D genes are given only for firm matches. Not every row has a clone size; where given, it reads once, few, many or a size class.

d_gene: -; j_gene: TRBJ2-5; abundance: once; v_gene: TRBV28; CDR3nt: TGTGCCAGCAGTTTGTGGTCTGGAGAGACCCAGTACTTC; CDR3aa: CASSLWSGETQYF
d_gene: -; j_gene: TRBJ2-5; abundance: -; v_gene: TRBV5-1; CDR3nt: TGCGCCAGCAGCGAGGGACTCAGAGAAGAGACCCAGTACTTC; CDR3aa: CASSEGLREETQYF
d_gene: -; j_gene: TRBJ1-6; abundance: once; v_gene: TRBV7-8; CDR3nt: TGTGCCAGCAGCTTGAGTGGATCCTATAATTCACCCCTCCACTTT; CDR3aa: CASSLSGSYNSPLHF
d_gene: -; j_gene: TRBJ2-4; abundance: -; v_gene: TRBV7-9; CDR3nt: TGTGCCAGCAGAGGACCAGGCTTTGACATTCAGTACTTC; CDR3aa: CASRGPGFDIQYF
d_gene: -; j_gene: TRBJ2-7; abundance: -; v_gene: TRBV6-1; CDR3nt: TGTGCCACCCAGGGCACTCTCTACGAGCAGTACTTC; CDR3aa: CATQGTLYEQYF
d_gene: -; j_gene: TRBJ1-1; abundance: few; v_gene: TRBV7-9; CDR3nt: TGTGCCAGCACCCTGGGGGGCACTGAAGCTTTCTTT; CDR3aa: CASTLGGTEAFF
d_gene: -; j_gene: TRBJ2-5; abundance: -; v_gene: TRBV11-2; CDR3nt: TGTGCCAGCAGCTTGTATGGCGGGGTACCACAAGAGACCCAGTACTTC; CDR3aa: CASSLYGGVPQETQYF
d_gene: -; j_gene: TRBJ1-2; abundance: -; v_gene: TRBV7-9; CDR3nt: TGTGCCAGCAGCTTAGATTCGGGTCATCAGGGCTACACCTTC; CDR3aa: CASSLDSGHQGYTF
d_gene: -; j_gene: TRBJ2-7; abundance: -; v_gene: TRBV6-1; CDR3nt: TGTGCCAGCAGCGCCTGGAACTACGAGCAGTACTTC; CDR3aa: CASSAWNYEQYF
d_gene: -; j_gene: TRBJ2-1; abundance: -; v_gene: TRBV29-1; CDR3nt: TGCAGCGTTGAAGATCTGGGACTTACCAATGAGCAGTTCTTC; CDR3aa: CSVEDLGLTNEQFF
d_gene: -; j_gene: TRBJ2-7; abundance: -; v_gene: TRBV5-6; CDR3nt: TGTGCCAGCAGACAGAGTCACCCGGGACAAGCGATCCTCTCCTACGAGCAGTACTTC; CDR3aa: CASRQSHPGQAILSYEQYF
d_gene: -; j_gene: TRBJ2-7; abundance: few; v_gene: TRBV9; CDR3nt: TGTGCCAGCAGCGTAGGTGGAGGTACCTACGAGCAGTACTTC; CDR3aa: CASSVGGGTYEQYF
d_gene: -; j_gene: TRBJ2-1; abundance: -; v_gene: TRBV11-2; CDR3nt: TGTGCCAGCAGCCCCGGGGCAGGGGTGTTCTTC; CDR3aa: CASSPGAGVFF
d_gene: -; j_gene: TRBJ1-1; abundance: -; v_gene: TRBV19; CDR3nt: TGTGCCAGTGGTACAGGGTACTCCACTGAAGCTTTCTTT; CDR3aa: CASGTGYSTEAFF
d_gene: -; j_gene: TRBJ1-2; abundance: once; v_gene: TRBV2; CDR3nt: TGTGCCAGCAGCTTAGGCCGGGGGCAGGGTATAGATGGCTACACCTTC; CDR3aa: CASSLGRGQGIDGYTF
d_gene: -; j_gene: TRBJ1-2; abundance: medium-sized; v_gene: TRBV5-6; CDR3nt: TGTGCCAGCAGCTTGTCTGACTTGGGGGAGGACTATGGCTACACCTTC; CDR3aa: CASSLSDLGEDYGYTF